These 22 T cell receptor beta chains originate from one sample sequenced in a study of regulatory and conventional T cells in RAG deficiency. The sorted conventional CD4+ T cells were CD25-low and CD127-high, with genomic DNA sequenced. Clones were sequenced by immunoSEQ multiplex PCR, and TCRdb holds only the in-frame ones, with some missing. The data contain fewer than 40,000 clones, 76% of them singletons. These data also featured in a second study, about regulatory T cells. That report adds: The primer mix had 52 TRBV and 13 TRBJ primers.

The sequencing sample was made of CD4+ effector T cells sorted from blood. Source of these receptors: a human donor in good health.

The chain couples TRBV2 to TRBJ1-3, with D perhaps matching TRBD1 (6 bases). Per germline, CDR1 SNHLY and CDR2 FYNNEI. CDR3 length: 14 residues. With 7 bases removed from V and 2 bases from J, the gap between germline ends came to 12 bases. In nucleotides, the CDR3 is TGTGCCAGCAAACAGGGAAGCGCTGGAAACACCATATATTTT. Translated: CASKQGSAGNTIYF.

This sequence joins TRBV18 and TRBJ2-7; D perhaps matches TRBD1 (8 bases). Per the germline V gene, CDR1 is KGHSH and CDR2 is LQKENI. The V and J ends lost 3 bases and 1 base respectively, with 16 bases between them. The CDR3 consists of 16 residues. Here the CDR3 reads CASSPQQGEGSYEQYF. The CDR3 DNA reads TGTGCCAGCTCACCCCAACAGGGGGAGGGTTCCTACGAGCAGTACTTC.

Only a few counts were recorded for this clone. The V call is TRBV7-2, the J call TRBJ1-2, with 7 positions matching TRBD1. The J segment lost 4 bases and the V segment lost 5 bases, leaving 13 bases of the junction unmatched. This CDR3 is 16 amino acids long. CDR1 is SGHTA, CDR2 FQGNSA, per germline. The CDR3 bases are TGTGCCAGCAGCACGCGACAGGGACCGACCAGCTATGGCTACACCTTC. Protein sequence: CASSTRQGPTSYGYTF.

This sequence joins TRBV6-5 and TRBJ1-1; 8 nucleotides match TRBD1. The germline V gene has CDR1 MNHEY and CDR2 SVGAGI. CDR3 length: 15 residues. The V segment lost 2 bases and the J segment 8 bases; nucleotides outside the gene matches: 10. In DNA form, the CDR3 reads TGTGCCAGCAGTTACGGTGGACAGGGAGAGGAAGAAGCTTTCTTT. It yields the protein CASSYGGQGEEEAFF.

V gene TRBV7-9 combines with J gene TRBJ1-1; possible D gene TRBD1, 5 bases. The V gene's germline CDR1 is SEHNR and CDR2 FQNEAQ (reference sequence). The V and J ends lost 3 bases and 3 bases respectively, with 14 bases between them. The CDR3 is 15 residues long. The CDR3, as DNA: TGTGCCAGCAGCTTGCGTCAGGGAGGATACACTGAAGCTTTCTTT. It is translated as CASSLRQGGYTEAFF.

The CDR3 reads CASSLQGATNQPQHF. The CDR3 DNA is TGCGCCAGCAGCTTACAGGGGGCGACAAATCAGCCCCAGCATTTT. The chain employs TRBV5-1 and TRBJ1-5, with 9 bases identical to TRBD1. Germline lookup yields CDR1 SGHRS and CDR2 YFSETQ. The ends lost 2 bases at V and 4 bases at J; junction bases unmatched: 4. This CDR3 contains 15 residues.

As concerns this clone: Distinct nucleotide sequences in the sample also encode this CDR3. V usage is TRBV9 and J usage is TRBJ2-7, with D perhaps matching TRBD1 (5 bases). Germline V CDR1 and CDR2: SGDLS, YYNGEE. V gave up 0 bases and J gave up 2 bases, with 9 bases separating them. The CDR3 covers 14 residues. The CDR3 bases are TGTGCCAGCAGCGTAGCCCCAGGGACCTACGAGCAGTACTTC. Residues: CASSVAPGTYEQYF.

This chain uses TRBV7-6 with TRBJ1-2; D unclear. CDR1 is SGHVS, CDR2 FNYEAQ, per germline. Trimming removed 5 bases from V and 8 bases from J, with 18 bases in between. CDR3 length: 14 residues. CDR3 residues: CASSETFLAGGYTF. The CDR3 coding sequence is TGTGCCAGCAGCGAAACATTCTTGGCGGGGGGCTACACCTTC.

This chain joins TRBV2 and TRBJ1-6; TRBD1 is a possible D gene (5 bases). This CDR3 is built from 13 residues. CDR1 is SNHLY and CDR2 is FYNNEI in the germline V gene. The ends were cut back, 6 bases at V and 7 bases at J, with 10 bases in the middle. Here the CDR3 DNA reads TGTGCCAGCAGAGGGGTTACGAATTCACCCCTCCACTTT. Its translation: CASRGVTNSPLHF.

The chain has TRBV21-1 and TRBJ1-1. TRBV21-1 is a known pseudogene. The CDR3 loop spans 15 amino acids. The CDR3 region has the DNA TGTGCCAGCAGCAATATATCCAAGGTTAGCACTGAAGCTTTCTTT. Its protein is CASSNISKVSTEAFF.

This clone was seen only a few times. V gene TRBV7-2 combines with J gene TRBJ2-1; D gene unclear. The CDR3 covers 11 residues. Between the trimmed V and J ends, which lost 5 bases and 9 bases, there was a span of 8 bases. The germline V gene encodes CDR1 SGHTA and CDR2 FQGNSA. CDR3 sequence reads: CASSPQLEQFF. CDR3 sequence (DNA): TGTGCCAGCAGCCCGCAGCTTGAGCAGTTCTTC.

In this sample, this clone turned up once. V usage is TRBV11-2 and J usage is TRBJ1-1, with TRBD1 matching 7 bases. In germline, CDR1 is SGHAT, CDR2 FQNNGV. Germline trimming cut 5 bases from V and 8 bases from J; bases unmatched to any gene: 8. This CDR3 spans 13 amino acids. The CDR3 nucleotides read TGTGCCAGCAGCATCGACAGGGTAGCCGAAGCTTTCTTT. Translating gives CASSIDRVAEAFF. Full variable domain (outside the CDR3, taken from reference TRBV11-2 and TRBJ1-1): EAGVAQSPRYKIIEKRQSVAFWCNPISGHATLYWYQQILGQGPKLLIQFQNNGVVDDSQLPKDRFSAERLKGVDSTLKIQPAKLEDSAVYLCASSIDRVAEAFFGQGTRLTVV.

This chain connects TRBV19 to TRBJ1-5, with 7 bases that match TRBD1. There are 14 residues in the CDR3. CDR1 LNHDA and CDR2 SQIVND come from the germline V gene (reference sequence). With V trimmed by 6 bases and J by 6 bases, 8 bases remained unmatched. The CDR3: CASRGEGGLQPQHF. CDR3 in DNA: TGTGCCAGTAGGGGGGAAGGGGGCCTTCAGCCCCAGCATTTT.

The rearrangement joins TRBV6-1 to TRBJ1-2; D remains unclear. The germline CDR1 and CDR2 sequences are MNHNS and SASEGT. CDR3 length: 11 residues. V was pared by 4 bases and J by 5 bases, with 5 bases between. The CDR3 nucleotides read TGTGCCAGCAGTGTTCGGTATGGCTACACCTTC. Protein product: CASSVRYGYTF.

V usage is TRBV9 and J usage is TRBJ2-3; D remains unclear. Between the trimmed V and J ends, which lost 0 bases and 6 bases, there was a span of 5 bases. Per germline, CDR1 SGDLS and CDR2 YYNGEE. The CDR3 has 12 amino acids. The CDR3 here is CASSVASDTQYF. For the CDR3, the DNA is TGTGCCAGCAGCGTAGCTTCGGATACGCAGTATTTT.

V is TRBV5-1 and J is TRBJ2-1, with D perhaps matching TRBD2 (6 bases). The germline gives CDR1 SGHRS, CDR2 YFSETQ. V lost 4 bases and J lost 0, with 8 bases in between. The CDR3 is made up of 14 amino acids. The CDR3 protein is CASSDGSSYNEQFF. The CDR3, as DNA: TGCGCCAGCAGCGACGGGAGCTCCTACAATGAGCAGTTCTTC.

The rearrangement joins TRBV9 to TRBJ2-2; D perhaps matches TRBD2 (6 bases). V was cut by 4 bases and J by 5 bases, with 21 bases left in between. This CDR3 has 17 amino acids. Germline CDR1 reads SGDLS; CDR2 reads YYNGEE. The CDR3, as DNA: TGTGCCAGCAGCCCCCGATCCCACAGTGGGGGGACCGGGGAGCTGTTTTTT. Protein sequence: CASSPRSHSGGTGELFF.

The gene calls are TRBV12-5 and TRBJ1-6; D remains ambiguous. V dropped 0 bases and J dropped 6 bases, with 6 bases sitting between them. This CDR3 is built from 14 residues. Germline assignment: CDR1 LGHNT and CDR2 FRNRAP. The CDR3 loop reads CASGLVLGNSPLHF. In nucleotides, the CDR3 is TGTGCTAGTGGTTTGGTACTTGGTAATTCACCCCTCCACTTT.

This chain uses TRBV27 with TRBJ2-3; D possibly corresponds to TRBD1 (6 bases). The CDR3 has 14 amino acids. Trimming took 6 bases from V and 0 from J, leaving 10 bases between them. Germline V gene sequence: CDR1 MNHEY, CDR2 SMNVEV (reference sequence). The CDR3 DNA follows: TGTGCCAGCAGGACCGGGACAAGCACAGATACGCAGTATTTT. Translating it yields CASRTGTSTDTQYF.

The chain links TRBV5-8 to TRBJ2-1; 9 nucleotides line up with TRBD2. CDR1 and CDR2 (germline): SGHTS, YDEGEE. After removal of 6 bases from V and 6 bases from J, the junction contained 7 bases not matched to a gene. This CDR3 has 14 residues. The CDR3 reads CASIRRGGGNEQFF. The CDR3 DNA reads as TGTGCCAGCATTCGGCGGGGGGGCGGCAATGAGCAGTTCTTC.

V gene TRBV5-1 combines with J gene TRBJ1-1; D is unclear. The germline V gene has CDR1 SGHRS and CDR2 YFSETQ. V was trimmed by 0 bases and J by 1 base, leaving 10 bases between them. CDR3 length: 15 amino acids. CDR3 loop: CASSLVASKNTEAFF. The CDR3 DNA is TGCGCCAGCAGCTTGGTGGCCAGTAAGAACACTGAAGCTTTCTTT.

The chain is built from TRBV7-2 and TRBJ1-2; D is uncertain. There are 15 residues in the CDR3. V lost 7 bases and J 0 bases, leaving 15 bases between the germline ends. CDR1 and CDR2 from the germline V gene are SGHTA and FQGNSA. The CDR3 loop reads CASNHRVGANYGYTF. The CDR3 bases are TGTGCCAGCAACCATCGGGTGGGAGCTAACTATGGCTACACCTTC.